The T cell receptor beta chain under discussion was sequenced for a study of low-dose radiotherapy and immunotherapy resistance in tumors. Study information: Those assigned to Cohort 2 were treated with 1 Gy per fraction every two weeks (13 Gy in total over 26 weeks). Aspirin was taken orally at 300 mg daily by patients, and this continued for four cycles from cycle 1 day 1.

Germline loops: CDR1 WSHSY, CDR2 SAAADI. V lost 2 bases and J 4 bases, leaving 8 bases between the germline ends. CDR3 length equals 13 residues. This clonotype was recorded at least ten times. Specified time point: before trial treatment. TRAV- and TRBV-specific primers, spanning alpha and beta chains, primed first-strand cDNA. With a V-primer adapter and a constant-region primer, TCRs were amplified for roughly 21 PCR cycles. Amplification of isolated mRNA was accomplished via in vitro transcription. TCRdb recomputed calls from the reads with MiXCR, one row per CDR3 protein. Of under 95,000 distinct CDR3 sequences listed, over 15% are singletons.

The rearrangement uses TRBV10-2 and TRBJ2-5; D not certain. The material sequenced was PBMCs, taken before treatment. This sequence originates from a male donor with prostate cancer. CDR3 bases: TGCGCCAGCAGTGAGCCGGGTCGAGAGACCCAGTACTTC. Its translation: CASSEPGRETQYF.